A single sample gave rise to the 7 T cell receptor beta chains below, sequenced in a study of identical twins. From the 5' RACE reads, TCRdb called clonotypes with MiXCR, one entry per CDR3 protein. The repertoire holds about 700,000 distinct CDR3 sequences, with around 6% as singletons. Sequenced input: naive T cells sorted from blood. Receptor source: a man aged 18 to 29 in good health.

This clonotype was seen at least ten times. The V and J genes are TRBV5-1 and TRBJ2-3, with a possible D match to TRBD1 (6 bases). The CDR3 length is 14 residues. Trimming shortened V by 2 bases and J by 2 bases, and 9 bases separated the two germline ends. Germline CDR1 and CDR2: SGHRS and YFSETQ. The CDR3 loop reads CASSFNRDTDTQYF. CDR3 DNA: TGCGCCAGCAGCTTTAACAGGGACACAGATACGCAGTATTTT. Based on the CDR3 plus reference TRBV5-1 and TRBJ2-3, the full variable domain is KAGVTQTPRYLIKTRGQQVTLSCSPISGHRSVSWYQQTPGQGLQFLFEYFSETQRNKGNFPGRFSGRQFSNSRSEMNVSTLELGDSALYLCASSFNRDTDTQYFGPGTRLTVL.

A few counts support this clonotype. This rearrangement joins TRBV27 to TRBJ2-2; 7 nucleotides match TRBD1. CDR1 and CDR2 (germline): MNHEY, SMNVEV (reference sequence). J lost 6 bases, V lost 6 bases, and 10 bases had no gene match. CDR3 length: 15 amino acids. CDR3 in DNA: TGTGCCAGCAGCCTGACAGGGAGCTTTGCCGGGGAGCTGTTTTTT. This encodes CASSLTGSFAGELFF.

The rearrangement links TRBV12-3 or TRBV12-4 to TRBJ2-5, with D perhaps assigned TRBD1 or TRBD2 (6 bases each). V shed 3 bases and J shed 7 bases, with 15 bases lying between them. The CDR3 spans 14 residues. The CDR3 is CASSLGGSYGTQYF. DNA of the CDR3: TGTGCCAGCAGTTTGGGGGGCTCTTATGGGACCCAGTACTTC.

This clonotype was recorded at least ten times. The CDR3 protein is CASSLAGRATDTQYF. The CDR3 nucleotides are TGTGCCAGCAGCTTAGCGGGGAGGGCAACAGATACGCAGTATTTT. This rearrangement joins TRBV7-2 to TRBJ2-3, with 7 bases aligning to TRBD2. The CDR3 totals 15 residues. The germline V gene encodes CDR1 SGHTA and CDR2 FQGNSA. With 0 bases clipped from V and 3 bases from J, the junction kept 3 bases outside the gene matches.

The chain uses TRBV11-2 and TRBJ2-5; 9 nucleotides agree with TRBD1. Germline V gene lookup returns CDR1 SGHAT and CDR2 FQNNGV. The CDR3 consists of 18 residues. V shed 1 base, J shed 5 bases, and the junction held 14 bases outside the gene matches. CDR3 region: CASSLGRAGQGLGETQYF. CDR3 DNA sequence: TGTGCCAGCAGCTTAGGCCGTGCGGGACAGGGCTTAGGGGAGACCCAGTACTTC.

This clonotype was seen ten or more times. The chain links TRBV4-1 to TRBJ1-3; D is possibly TRBD1 (6 bases). Germline V gene lookup returns CDR1 MGHRA and CDR2 YSYEKL. The CDR3 is 16 residues long. V lost 4 bases, J lost 4 bases, and 17 bases lay in between. CDR3 in amino acids: CASSPLHRAGGNTIYF. The CDR3 nucleotides are TGCGCCAGCAGCCCCCTCCACAGGGCCGGCGGAAACACCATATATTTT.

This clonotype was found many times. The CDR3 loop reads CASSPSYPGATQYF. DNA for the CDR3: TGTGCCAGCAGCCCTTCATATCCGGGCGCTACGCAGTATTTT. The V call is TRBV12-3 or TRBV12-4, the J call TRBJ2-3; D remains ambiguous. V was clipped by 6 bases and J by 8 bases, with 18 bases between them. This CDR3 comprises 14 residues.